This is a list of T cell receptor beta chains from one sample in a study of CD8 T cells in Susac syndrome. TCRdb re-called the immunoSEQ multiplex PCR reads through MiXCR, storing one row per CDR3 protein. The sample contains roughly 50,000 distinct CDR3 sequences, 93% of which appear only once. The sequenced sample was CD8+ T cells from PBMCs. The receptors stem from a human donor in good health. Both conserved end residues are part of each CDR3. The D gene is left open where the match is weak. Size values are once, few and many counts, or a class for expanded clones, and some rows have none.

CDR3aa: CSATGTGGAGGELFF
CDR3nt: TGCAGCGCTACCGGGACAGGGGGCGCGGGCGGGGAGCTGTTTTTT
d_gene: TRBD1
v_gene: TRBV29-1
abundance: .
j_gene: TRBJ2-2

CDR3aa: CASSLTGAGNEQYF
CDR3nt: TGTGCCAGCAGTCTGACCGGGGCTGGGAACGAGCAGTACTTC
d_gene: .
v_gene: TRBV28
abundance: .
j_gene: TRBJ2-7

CDR3aa: CASSPPYGWGRNIQYF
CDR3nt: TGTGCCAGCAGCCCGCCCTATGGGTGGGGGAGAAACATTCAGTACTTC
d_gene: .
v_gene: TRBV3-1
abundance: .
j_gene: TRBJ2-4

CDR3aa: CASSSTGTFYGYTF
CDR3nt: TGTGCCAGCAGTTCAACAGGGACCTTCTATGGCTACACCTTC
d_gene: .
v_gene: TRBV27
abundance: once
j_gene: TRBJ1-2

CDR3aa: CATGAGDNYGYTF
CDR3nt: TGTGCCACCGGGGCAGGAGATAACTATGGCTACACCTTC
d_gene: .
v_gene: TRBV10-3
abundance: once
j_gene: TRBJ1-2

CDR3aa: CASSGPPEFLEQYF
CDR3nt: TGTGCCAGCAGTGGGCCCCCTGAGTTCCTCGAGCAGTACTTC
d_gene: .
v_gene: TRBV2
abundance: .
j_gene: TRBJ2-7

CDR3aa: CASSLTPGLAFEQYF
CDR3nt: TGTGCCAGCAGTCTGACCCCGGGACTAGCGTTCGAGCAGTACTTC
d_gene: TRBD2
v_gene: TRBV27
abundance: .
j_gene: TRBJ2-7

CDR3aa: CASSIGGFHYEQYF
CDR3nt: TGTGCCAGTAGTATCGGCGGGTTCCACTACGAGCAGTACTTC
d_gene: .
v_gene: TRBV19
abundance: .
j_gene: TRBJ2-7

CDR3aa: CASRVGDTQYF
CDR3nt: TGTGCCAGCAGGGTGGGGGATACGCAGTATTTT
d_gene: .
v_gene: TRBV6-2/TRBV6-3
abundance: once
j_gene: TRBJ2-3

CDR3aa: CASSQFSFSYEQYF
CDR3nt: TGTGCCAGCAGCCAATTCAGTTTCTCCTACGAGCAGTACTTC
d_gene: .
v_gene: TRBV3-1
abundance: .
j_gene: TRBJ2-7

CDR3aa: CASSQVKAHGYTF
CDR3nt: TGCGCCAGCAGCCAAGTAAAGGCTCATGGCTACACCTTC
d_gene: .
v_gene: TRBV4-1
abundance: .
j_gene: TRBJ1-2

CDR3aa: CASSQDRAGEQYF
CDR3nt: TGCGCCAGCAGCCAGGACAGGGCGGGCGAGCAGTACTTC
d_gene: TRBD1
v_gene: TRBV4-1
abundance: .
j_gene: TRBJ2-7

CDR3aa: CASSALVVAGVPTYEQYF
CDR3nt: TGTGCCAGCAGTGCCTTGGTGGTAGCGGGAGTCCCCACCTACGAGCAGTACTTC
d_gene: TRBD2
v_gene: TRBV28
abundance: few
j_gene: TRBJ2-7

CDR3aa: CASSPDRAWNEQFF
CDR3nt: TGTGCCAGCAGCCCGGACAGGGCATGGAATGAGCAGTTCTTC
d_gene: TRBD1
v_gene: TRBV3-1
abundance: .
j_gene: TRBJ2-1

CDR3aa: CSARRPVTSGSYEQYF
CDR3nt: TGCAGTGCTAGACGGCCCGTAACTAGCGGGAGTTACGAGCAGTACTTC
d_gene: TRBD2
v_gene: TRBV20-1
abundance: few
j_gene: TRBJ2-7

CDR3aa: CASSLDVYEQYF
CDR3nt: TGCGCCAGCAGCTTGGATGTCTACGAGCAGTACTTC
d_gene: .
v_gene: TRBV5-1
abundance: .
j_gene: TRBJ2-7

CDR3aa: CATDPGGWNEQFF
CDR3nt: TGTGCCACGGACCCAGGGGGCTGGAATGAGCAGTTCTTC
d_gene: TRBD1
v_gene: TRBV28
abundance: .
j_gene: TRBJ2-1

CDR3aa: CASSQVTGSSYEQYF
CDR3nt: TGCGCCAGCAGCCAAGTCACAGGGTCTTCCTACGAGCAGTACTTC
d_gene: .
v_gene: TRBV4-1
abundance: .
j_gene: TRBJ2-7

CDR3aa: CASSQGQSNQPQHF
CDR3nt: TGTGCCAGCAGCCAAGGACAGTCCAATCAGCCCCAGCATTTT
d_gene: .
v_gene: TRBV7-9
abundance: .
j_gene: TRBJ1-5

CDR3aa: CSADPQDRGNTIYF
CDR3nt: TGCAGTGCCGACCCGCAGGATCGAGGAAACACCATATATTTT
d_gene: .
v_gene: TRBV20-1
abundance: .
j_gene: TRBJ1-3

CDR3aa: CSVATGSGELFF
CDR3nt: TGCAGCGTAGCGACAGGTTCCGGGGAGCTGTTTTTT
d_gene: .
v_gene: TRBV29-1
abundance: .
j_gene: TRBJ2-2

CDR3aa: CASRRDRGRYEQYF
CDR3nt: TGTGCCAGCAGACGGGACAGGGGGCGCTACGAGCAGTACTTC
d_gene: TRBD1
v_gene: TRBV7-9
abundance: .
j_gene: TRBJ2-7

CDR3aa: CASSRGGSNQPQHF
CDR3nt: TGCGCCAGCAGCCGTGGAGGTAGCAATCAGCCCCAGCATTTT
d_gene: .
v_gene: TRBV4-1
abundance: .
j_gene: TRBJ1-5

CDR3aa: CASGPFGTEAFF
CDR3nt: TGTGCTAGTGGCCCCTTTGGGACTGAAGCTTTCTTT
d_gene: .
v_gene: TRBV12-5
abundance: .
j_gene: TRBJ1-1

CDR3aa: CSVVEWGQLTGELFF
CDR3nt: TGCAGCGTTGTGGAGTGGGGACAACTCACCGGGGAGCTGTTTTTT
d_gene: .
v_gene: TRBV29-1
abundance: .
j_gene: TRBJ2-2

CDR3aa: CASSLGSGYEQYF
CDR3nt: TGTGCCAGCAGCTTGGGGAGCGGCTACGAGCAGTACTTC
d_gene: .
v_gene: TRBV5-6
abundance: .
j_gene: TRBJ2-7

CDR3aa: CASSSSSGSGSYEQYF
CDR3nt: TGTGCCAGCAGTTCGTCGTCGGGTAGCGGGAGTTACGAGCAGTACTTC
d_gene: TRBD2
v_gene: TRBV28
abundance: .
j_gene: TRBJ2-7

CDR3aa: CASSLLADYNEQFF
CDR3nt: TGTGCCAGCAGCCTACTAGCGGATTACAATGAGCAGTTCTTC
d_gene: TRBD2
v_gene: TRBV11-2
abundance: .
j_gene: TRBJ2-1

CDR3aa: CASSLGTGTAYEQYF
CDR3nt: TGTGCCAGCAGCTTAGGAACCGGGACAGCCTACGAGCAGTACTTC
d_gene: TRBD1
v_gene: TRBV11-2
abundance: .
j_gene: TRBJ2-7

CDR3aa: CASSTGTVNYEQYF
CDR3nt: TGTGCCAGCAGTACCGGGACAGTCAACTACGAGCAGTACTTC
d_gene: TRBD1
v_gene: TRBV28
abundance: .
j_gene: TRBJ2-7

CDR3aa: CSVEDSGTDQETQYF
CDR3nt: TGCAGCGTTGAAGATTCTGGGACAGATCAAGAGACCCAGTACTTC
d_gene: TRBD1
v_gene: TRBV29-1
abundance: .
j_gene: TRBJ2-5

CDR3aa: CASTDRVVAGETQYF
CDR3nt: TGTGCCAGCACTGACAGGGTGGTGGCAGGGGAGACCCAGTACTTC
d_gene: TRBD1
v_gene: TRBV2
abundance: .
j_gene: TRBJ2-5

CDR3aa: CASFTGSGNTIYF
CDR3nt: TGTGCCAGCTTCACGGGCTCTGGAAACACCATATATTTT
d_gene: .
v_gene: TRBV7-9
abundance: .
j_gene: TRBJ1-3

CDR3aa: CASSLGPYDTQYF
CDR3nt: TGTGCCAGCAGTTTAGGGCCCTATGATACGCAGTATTTT
d_gene: .
v_gene: TRBV27
abundance: .
j_gene: TRBJ2-3

CDR3aa: CSARGTASYEQYF
CDR3nt: TGCAGTGCTAGGGGGACCGCCTCCTACGAGCAGTACTTC
d_gene: .
v_gene: TRBV20-1
abundance: .
j_gene: TRBJ2-7

CDR3aa: CASSPPVRGPGETQYF
CDR3nt: TGTGCCAGCTCACCACCGGTACGGGGTCCGGGGGAGACCCAGTACTTC
d_gene: .
v_gene: TRBV18
abundance: .
j_gene: TRBJ2-5

CDR3aa: CSVETGQVNEQFF
CDR3nt: TGCAGCGTTGAAACGGGACAGGTCAATGAGCAGTTCTTC
d_gene: TRBD1
v_gene: TRBV29-1
abundance: .
j_gene: TRBJ2-1

CDR3aa: CASSLGFYRGLDQPQHF
CDR3nt: TGTGCCAGCAGCTTAGGTTTCTACAGGGGGCTTGATCAGCCCCAGCATTTT
d_gene: TRBD1
v_gene: TRBV7-2
abundance: .
j_gene: TRBJ1-5

CDR3aa: CSASRGIAYGYTF
CDR3nt: TGCAGTGCTTCGAGGGGGATCGCCTATGGCTACACCTTC
d_gene: .
v_gene: TRBV20-1
abundance: .
j_gene: TRBJ1-2

CDR3aa: CASSVSTGGRTDTQYF
CDR3nt: TGTGCCAGCAGCGTCTCCACAGGGGGGAGGACAGATACGCAGTATTTT
d_gene: TRBD1
v_gene: TRBV5-6
abundance: .
j_gene: TRBJ2-3

CDR3aa: CSVEKGTGGYEQYF
CDR3nt: TGCAGCGTTGAAAAAGGGACAGGAGGCTACGAGCAGTACTTC
d_gene: TRBD1
v_gene: TRBV29-1
abundance: .
j_gene: TRBJ2-7

CDR3aa: CASSDGLAGNIQYF
CDR3nt: TGTGCCAGCAGTGACGGACTAGCTGGAAACATTCAGTACTTC
d_gene: TRBD2
v_gene: TRBV27
abundance: .
j_gene: TRBJ2-4

CDR3aa: CASSSGQGAGYEQYF
CDR3nt: TGTGCCAGCAGTTCGGGACAGGGGGCGGGCTACGAGCAGTACTTC
d_gene: TRBD1
v_gene: TRBV6-2/TRBV6-3
abundance: .
j_gene: TRBJ2-7

CDR3aa: CASSLSQYSNQPQHF
CDR3nt: TGTGCCAGCAGTTTGAGCCAGTATAGCAATCAGCCCCAGCATTTT
d_gene: .
v_gene: TRBV27
abundance: .
j_gene: TRBJ1-5

CDR3aa: CASSPGTSGIYEQYF
CDR3nt: TGTGCCAGCAGCCCCGGGACTAGCGGTATCTACGAGCAGTACTTC
d_gene: TRBD2
v_gene: TRBV3-1
abundance: .
j_gene: TRBJ2-7

CDR3aa: CAISEGLAQETQYF
CDR3nt: TGTGCCATCAGTGAAGGGCTAGCCCAAGAGACCCAGTACTTC
d_gene: .
v_gene: TRBV10-3
abundance: .
j_gene: TRBJ2-5

CDR3aa: CSAVAGDTGELFF
CDR3nt: TGCAGCGCTGTAGCGGGAGACACCGGGGAGCTGTTTTTT
d_gene: TRBD2
v_gene: TRBV29-1
abundance: .
j_gene: TRBJ2-2

CDR3aa: CASRDRAVTQYF
CDR3nt: TGTGCCAGCAGAGACCGCGCTGTGACCCAGTACTTC
d_gene: .
v_gene: TRBV28
abundance: .
j_gene: TRBJ2-5

CDR3aa: CSVLTGSYEQYF
CDR3nt: TGCAGCGTTCTGACAGGGTCCTACGAGCAGTACTTC
d_gene: TRBD1
v_gene: TRBV29-1
abundance: once
j_gene: TRBJ2-7